Below, one T cell receptor beta chain is given with its context. This specimen belongs to a study of shared clonotypes between healthy human individuals. V gave up 2 bases and J gave up 0 bases, with 11 bases separating them. The V gene's germline CDR1 is KGHSH and CDR2 LQKENI. The CDR3 runs to 15 residues. Measured with immunoSEQ multiplex PCR; TCRdb has only the in-frame clones, and not every one. The sample has fewer than 2.5 million clones, roughly 93% seen once; the top ten hold about 0.34%. The sequenced material came from naive CD4+ T cells from PBMCs. Stated subset: CD45RA+ positively selected. The TCR sequence derives from a man between 18 and 35 years old in good health. Some clones in this sample may be carry-over from other donors' samples. The rearrangement links TRBV18 to TRBJ2-7; TRBD2 might be the D (6 bases). The CDR3 DNA is TGTGCCAGCTCACCAGTTTGGGAGGCCTCCTACGAGCAGTACTTC. Its protein product is CASSPVWEASYEQYF.